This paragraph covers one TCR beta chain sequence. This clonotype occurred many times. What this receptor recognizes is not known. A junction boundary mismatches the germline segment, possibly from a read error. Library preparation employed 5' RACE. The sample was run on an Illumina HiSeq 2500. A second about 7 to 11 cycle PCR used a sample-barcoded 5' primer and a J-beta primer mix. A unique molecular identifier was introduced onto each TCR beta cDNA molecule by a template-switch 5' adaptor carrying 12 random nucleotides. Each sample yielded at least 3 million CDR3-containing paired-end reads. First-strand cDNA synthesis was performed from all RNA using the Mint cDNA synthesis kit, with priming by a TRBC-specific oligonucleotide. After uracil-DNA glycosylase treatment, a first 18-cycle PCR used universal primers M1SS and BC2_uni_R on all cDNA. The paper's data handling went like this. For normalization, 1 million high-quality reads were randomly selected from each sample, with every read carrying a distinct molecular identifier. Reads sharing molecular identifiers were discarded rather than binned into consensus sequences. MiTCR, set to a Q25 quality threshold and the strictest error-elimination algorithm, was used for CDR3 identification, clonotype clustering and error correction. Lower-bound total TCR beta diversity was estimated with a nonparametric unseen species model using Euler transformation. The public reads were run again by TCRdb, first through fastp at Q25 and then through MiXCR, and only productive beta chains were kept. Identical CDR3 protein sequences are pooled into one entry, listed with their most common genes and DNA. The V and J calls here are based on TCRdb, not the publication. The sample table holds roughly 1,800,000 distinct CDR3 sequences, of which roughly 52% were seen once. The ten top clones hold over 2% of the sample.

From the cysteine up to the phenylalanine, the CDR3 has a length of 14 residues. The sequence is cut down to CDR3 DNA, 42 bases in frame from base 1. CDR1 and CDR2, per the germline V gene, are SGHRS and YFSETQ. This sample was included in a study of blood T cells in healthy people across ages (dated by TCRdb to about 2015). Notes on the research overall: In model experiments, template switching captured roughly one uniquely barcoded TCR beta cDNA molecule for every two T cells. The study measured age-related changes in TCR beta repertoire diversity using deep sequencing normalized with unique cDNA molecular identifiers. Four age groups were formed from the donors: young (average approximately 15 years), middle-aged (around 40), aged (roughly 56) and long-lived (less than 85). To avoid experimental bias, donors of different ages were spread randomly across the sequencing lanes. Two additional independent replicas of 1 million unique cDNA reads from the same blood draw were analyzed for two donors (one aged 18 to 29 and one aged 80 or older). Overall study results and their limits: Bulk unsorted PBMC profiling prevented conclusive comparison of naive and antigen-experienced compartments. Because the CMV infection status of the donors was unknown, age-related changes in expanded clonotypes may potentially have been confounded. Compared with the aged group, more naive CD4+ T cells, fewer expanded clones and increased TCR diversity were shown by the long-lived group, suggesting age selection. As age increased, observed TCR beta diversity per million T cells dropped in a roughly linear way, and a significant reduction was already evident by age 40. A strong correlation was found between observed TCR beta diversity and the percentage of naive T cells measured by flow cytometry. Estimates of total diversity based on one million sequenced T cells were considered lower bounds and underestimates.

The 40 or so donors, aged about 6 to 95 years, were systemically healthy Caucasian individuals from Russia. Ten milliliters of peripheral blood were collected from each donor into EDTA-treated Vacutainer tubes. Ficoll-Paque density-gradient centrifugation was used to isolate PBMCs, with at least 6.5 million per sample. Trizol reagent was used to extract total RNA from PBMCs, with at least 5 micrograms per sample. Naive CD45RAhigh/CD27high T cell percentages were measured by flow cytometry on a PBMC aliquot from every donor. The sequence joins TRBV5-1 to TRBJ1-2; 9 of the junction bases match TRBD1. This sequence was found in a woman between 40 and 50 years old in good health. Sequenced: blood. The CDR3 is CASSLDRGDYGYTF. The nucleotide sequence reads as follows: TGTGCCAGCAGTTTGGACAGGGGCGACTATGGCTACACCTTC.